Listed below are T cell receptor beta chains from one sample, sequenced in a study of blood T cell repertoires in COVID-19. This table comes from immunoSEQ multiplex PCR, and its TCRdb copy is limited to in-frame clones, with some not included. The sample has some 110,000 clones, roughly four fifths seen once. The sequenced sample was peripheral blood. The receptors were gathered from a man in his 70s with acute or convalescent COVID-19. The CDR3 runs from the conserved cysteine through the conserved F or W. A D gene is named only where the DNA matches it firmly. Part of the rows lack a size; the others show once, few, many or a class for expanded clones.

size: NA
V: TRBV30
J: TRBJ2-1
D: NA
DNA: TGTGCCTGGAGGAAAAGCGGATTCTCCTACAATGAGCAGTTCTTC
CDR3: CAWRKSGFSYNEQFF

size: NA
V: TRBV7-8
J: TRBJ1-3
D: NA
DNA: TGTGCCAGCACTACCGGACCGGGGTCTGGAAACACCATATATTTT
CDR3: CASTTGPGSGNTIYF

size: NA
V: TRBV28
J: TRBJ2-4
D: NA
DNA: TGTGCCAGCAGCGAAAGCCCGGGGGTAATTCAGTACTTC
CDR3: CASSESPGVIQYF

size: NA
V: TRBV20-1
J: TRBJ2-7
D: NA
DNA: TGCAGTGCTAGTGTCGCAGGGTCCCCCTACGAGCAGTACTTC
CDR3: CSASVAGSPYEQYF

size: NA
V: TRBV5-1
J: TRBJ2-6
D: TRBD1
DNA: TGCGCCAGCAGCTTCAAGACAGGGCCCGAGAGGGCTGGGGCCAACGTCCTGACTTTC
CDR3: CASSFKTGPERAGANVLTF

size: NA
V: TRBV9
J: TRBJ1-4
D: TRBD1
DNA: TGTGCCAGCAGCGTAGGGAGACAGGGGAACGAAAAACTGTTTTTT
CDR3: CASSVGRQGNEKLFF

size: few
V: TRBV10-3
J: TRBJ2-1
D: TRBD2
DNA: TGTGCCATCAGCAAACGCGGGAGAGGATCCTACAATGAGCAGTTCTTC
CDR3: CAISKRGRGSYNEQFF

size: few
V: TRBV18
J: TRBJ1-6
D: NA
DNA: TGTGCCAGCTCACCAAACAATAATTCACCCCTCCACTTT
CDR3: CASSPNNNSPLHF

size: few
V: TRBV6-5
J: TRBJ1-1
D: NA
DNA: TGTGCCAGCCGCCCGGGGGAATCGAACACTGAAGCTTTCTTT
CDR3: CASRPGESNTEAFF

size: NA
V: TRBV5-1
J: TRBJ1-2
D: NA
DNA: TGCGCCAGCAGCTTGGCTGTCGGACAGTCCCATTTC
CDR3: CASSLAVGQSHF

size: NA
V: TRBV11-2
J: TRBJ2-1
D: NA
DNA: TGTGCCAGCAGCCTAGGACGGAGCTCCTACAATGAGCAGTTCTTC
CDR3: CASSLGRSSYNEQFF

size: NA
V: TRBV10-3
J: TRBJ1-1
D: TRBD1
DNA: TGTGCCATCACCGGCTGGGACAGGGATGATCCTGAAGCTTTCTTT
CDR3: CAITGWDRDDPEAFF

size: NA
V: TRBV28
J: TRBJ2-3
D: NA
DNA: TGTGCCAGCAGTTTACGTACACCGGAGGGCACAGATACGCAGTATTTT
CDR3: CASSLRTPEGTDTQYF